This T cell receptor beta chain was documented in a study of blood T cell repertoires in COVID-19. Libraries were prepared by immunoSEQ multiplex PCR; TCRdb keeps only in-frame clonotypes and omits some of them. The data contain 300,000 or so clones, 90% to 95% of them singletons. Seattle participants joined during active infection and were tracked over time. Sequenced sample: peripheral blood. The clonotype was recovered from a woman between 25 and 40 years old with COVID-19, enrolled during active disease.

The CDR3 nucleotides read TGCAGCGTTGAGGGTGGGCAGGGGATGACTAACTATGGCTACACCTTC. As protein: CSVEGGQGMTNYGYTF. V usage is TRBV29-1 and J usage is TRBJ1-2; tentatively, D is TRBD1 (6 bases). V was pared by 3 bases and J by 0 bases, with 17 bases between. In germline, CDR1 is SQVTM, CDR2 ANQGSEA. The CDR3 is 16 residues long.